This T cell receptor (beta chain) stems from a study of CD8 T cells in ankylosing spondylitis (dated by TCRdb to about 2017). A note on the overall study: T cell receptor beta repertoires were profiled in healthy donors and ankylosing spondylitis patients so that disease-linked TCR variants could be found. The whole study cohort included 108 healthy donors and around 25 ankylosing spondylitis patients. Peripheral blood samples were taken, and synovial fluid was additionally collected from ankylosing spondylitis patients.

General conclusions and limits of the study: A CD8+ phenotype was shown by the disease-linked clones, which were found at relatively low frequencies in peripheral blood. The disease-linked clones were reported as significantly enriched in matched synovial fluid samples from ankylosing spondylitis patients. Some of the motif variants had been reported before in the synovial fluid and blood of reactive arthritis patients, a finding that suggests common disease-initiation mechanisms. Blood from ankylosing spondylitis patients appeared to be characterized by a TCR beta motif composed of several highly homologous amino acid variants.

Sequencing instrument: Illumina HiSeq 2500. Quantitative 5'-RACE with molecular barcodes was the method used to prepare the TCR beta libraries. The study's own analysis went as follows. A new computational method, built on a probabilistic model of VDJ rearrangement, was used to identify disease-linked TCR variants. Starting from the raw public reads, TCRdb applied fastp trimming at Q25, assembled clones with MiXCR and retained in-frame beta chains. Rows are combined by CDR3 protein, so each entry shows the most common genes and DNA. The V and J calls and clone size are TCRdb's, not the authors'. Here the sample has about 220,000 distinct CDR3 sequences; about 10% occur a single time. Around a fifth of the sample comes from the top ten. Concerning this clonotype: The specificity of this receptor is unknown. Base qualities are not recorded, but no much larger clone differs from it by a single base.

CDR1 MDHEN and CDR2 SYDVKM are derived from the germline V gene. Including the terminal cysteine and phenylalanine, the CDR3 comprises 14 residues. The DNA shown is the 42-base CDR3, in frame from base 1. Trimming costs V 8 bases and J 7 bases, and their ends lie 18 bases apart. The source of this sequence is a male donor with ankylosing spondylitis or in good health (not recorded which). The chain couples TRBV28 to TRBJ2-1; 5 matching bases give a weak D call of TRBD1. Sequencing was carried out using blood, either unsorted or a sorted T cell fraction (not recorded which). For the CDR3, the sequence is CASAVVDRKNEQFF. Here is the DNA: TGTGCCAGCGCAGTCGTCGACAGAAAGAATGAGCAGTTCTTC.